This T cell receptor beta chain was observed in a study of identical twins. With respect to this clonotype: Its cognate antigen is unknown.

Each cDNA held unique molecular identifiers, and template switching gave it a universal primer site. In TCRdb, the 5' RACE reads were re-called with MiXCR into one record per CDR3 protein. Here the sample spans approximately 260,000 distinct CDR3 sequences, roughly 13% being singletons. The germline gives CDR1 SGHDT, CDR2 YYEEEE. V lost 2 bases and J 8 bases, leaving 9 bases between the germline ends. This CDR3 is 12 amino acids long. Regarding the study as a whole: Out-of-frame alpha sequences common to twins exhibited an excess of low generation probability. Weaker excess twin sharing was seen among beta out-of-frame sequences. Conclusions relied on cross-sectional statistical analysis, not following the same donors.

Sequencing was performed on memory (CD45RO+) T cells sorted from blood. The chain recombines TRBV5-6 with TRBJ2-3; D is unresolved. This receptor was identified in a woman younger than 30 in good health. The CDR3 DNA reads as TGTGCCAGCAGCTTTGTTGCCCTTACGCAGTATTTT. This sequence encodes CASSFVALTQYF.